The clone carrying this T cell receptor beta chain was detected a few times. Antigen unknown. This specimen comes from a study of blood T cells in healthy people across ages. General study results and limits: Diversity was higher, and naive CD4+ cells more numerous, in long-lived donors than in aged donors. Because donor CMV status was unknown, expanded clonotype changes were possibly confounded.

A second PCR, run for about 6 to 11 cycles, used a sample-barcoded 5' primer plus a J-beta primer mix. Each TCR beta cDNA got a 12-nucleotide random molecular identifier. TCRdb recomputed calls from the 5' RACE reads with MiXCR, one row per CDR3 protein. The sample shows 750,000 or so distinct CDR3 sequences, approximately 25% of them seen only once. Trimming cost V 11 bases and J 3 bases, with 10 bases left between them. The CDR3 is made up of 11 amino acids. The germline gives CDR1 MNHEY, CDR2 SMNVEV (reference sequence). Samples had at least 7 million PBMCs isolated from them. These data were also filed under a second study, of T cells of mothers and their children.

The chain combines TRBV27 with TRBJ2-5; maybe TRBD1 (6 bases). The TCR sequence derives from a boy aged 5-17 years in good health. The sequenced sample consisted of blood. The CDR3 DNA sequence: TGTGCCCCAGAGGGGGAAGAGACCCAGTACTTC. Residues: CAPEGEETQYF.